Sequencing of this T cell receptor beta chain was carried out in a study of PD-L1 blockade in urothelial cancer. For the study at large: Male sex and bladder-origin urothelial cancer characterized about nine tenths of the roughly 29 patients. Before enrollment, 0 to 3 chemotherapy regimens had been given to patients. After treatment start, blood was analyzed at 3 weeks (second dose) and at 6 weeks. Study-level findings and limits: Patients with below-median pretreatment blood clonality survived longer.

The time point was: pretreatment peripheral blood. Measured with immunoSEQ multiplex PCR; TCRdb has only the in-frame clones, and not every one. Of 130,000 or so clones listed, roughly 80% are singletons. On this clone itself: Antigen specificity is unknown.

Per the germline V gene, CDR1 is SNHLY and CDR2 is FYNNEI. The CDR3 is made up of 15 amino acids. V was clipped by 0 bases and J by 3 bases, with 10 bases between them. The J gene is TRBJ2-3, the V gene TRBV2; tentatively, D is TRBD1 (5 bases). The source material was PBMCs, sampled around atezolizumab (anti-PD-L1) treatment. The sequence was collected from a man aged 45-65 years with urothelial cancer. DNA of the CDR3: TGTGCCAGCAGTGAAGCGGGGCATAGAACAGATACGCAGTATTTT. Amino acid sequence: CASSEAGHRTDTQYF. The whole variable domain, remainder taken from reference TRBV2 and TRBJ2-3, is EPEVTQTPSHQVTQMGQEVILRCVPISNHLYFYWYRQILGQKVEFLVSFYNNEISEKSEIFDDQFSVERPDGSNFTLKIRSTKLEDSAMYFCASSEAGHRTDTQYFGPGTRLTVL.